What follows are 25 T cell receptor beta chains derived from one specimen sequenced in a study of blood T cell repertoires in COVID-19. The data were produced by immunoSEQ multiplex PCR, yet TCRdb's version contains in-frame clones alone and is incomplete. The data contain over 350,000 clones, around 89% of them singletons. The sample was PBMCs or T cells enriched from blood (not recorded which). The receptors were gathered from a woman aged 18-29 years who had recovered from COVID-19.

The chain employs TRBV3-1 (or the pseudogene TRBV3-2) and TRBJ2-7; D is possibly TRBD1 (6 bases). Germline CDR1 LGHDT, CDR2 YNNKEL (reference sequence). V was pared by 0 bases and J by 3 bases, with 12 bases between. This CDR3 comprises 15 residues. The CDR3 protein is CASSQEGGAFYEQYF. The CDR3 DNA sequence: TGTGCCAGCAGCCAAGAAGGGGGTGCCTTCTACGAGCAGTACTTC.

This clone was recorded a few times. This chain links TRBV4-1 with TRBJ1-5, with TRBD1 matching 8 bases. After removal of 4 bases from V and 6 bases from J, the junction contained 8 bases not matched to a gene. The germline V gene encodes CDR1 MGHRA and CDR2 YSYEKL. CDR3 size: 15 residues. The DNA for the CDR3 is TGCGCCAGCAGCCCTTACGCAGGGGGCACTCAGCCCCAGCATTTT. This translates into CASSPYAGGTQPQHF.

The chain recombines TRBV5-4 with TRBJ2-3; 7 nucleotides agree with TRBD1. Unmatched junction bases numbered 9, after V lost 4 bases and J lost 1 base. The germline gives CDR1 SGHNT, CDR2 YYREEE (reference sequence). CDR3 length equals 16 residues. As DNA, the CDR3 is TGTGCCAGCAGCCCCCAACAGGGGAAGCGCACAGATACGCAGTATTTT. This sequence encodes CASSPQQGKRTDTQYF.

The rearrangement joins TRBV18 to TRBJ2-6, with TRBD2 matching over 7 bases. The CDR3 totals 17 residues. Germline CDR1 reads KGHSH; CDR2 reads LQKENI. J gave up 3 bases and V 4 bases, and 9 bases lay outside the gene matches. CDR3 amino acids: CASSLPGLQIGANVLTF. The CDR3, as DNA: TGTGCCAGCTCACTGCCGGGACTACAAATTGGGGCCAACGTCCTGACTTTC.

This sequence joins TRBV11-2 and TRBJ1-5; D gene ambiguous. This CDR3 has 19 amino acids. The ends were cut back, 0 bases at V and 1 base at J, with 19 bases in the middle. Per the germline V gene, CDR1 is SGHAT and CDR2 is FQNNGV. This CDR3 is CASSLDLIKPGYSNQPQHF. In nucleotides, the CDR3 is TGTGCCAGCAGCTTAGATCTGATAAAGCCGGGGTACAGCAATCAGCCCCAGCATTTT.

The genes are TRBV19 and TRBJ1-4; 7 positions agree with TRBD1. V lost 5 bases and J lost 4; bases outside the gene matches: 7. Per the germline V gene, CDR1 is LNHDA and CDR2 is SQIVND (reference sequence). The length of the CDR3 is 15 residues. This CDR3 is CASSPWDRNNEKLFF. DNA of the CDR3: TGTGCCAGTAGTCCCTGGGACAGAAATAATGAAAAACTGTTTTTT.

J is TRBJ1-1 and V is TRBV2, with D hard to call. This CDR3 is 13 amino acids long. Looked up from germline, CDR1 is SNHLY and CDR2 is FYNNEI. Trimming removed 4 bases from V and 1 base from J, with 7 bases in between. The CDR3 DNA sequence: TGTGCCAGCAGTGTGATACAGAACACTGAAGCTTTCTTT. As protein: CASSVIQNTEAFF.

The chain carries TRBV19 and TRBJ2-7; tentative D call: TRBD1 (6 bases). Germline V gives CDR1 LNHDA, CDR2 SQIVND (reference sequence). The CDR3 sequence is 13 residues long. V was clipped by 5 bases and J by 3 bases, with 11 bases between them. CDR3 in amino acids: CASSQGTFYEQYF. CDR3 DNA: TGTGCCAGTAGTCAAGGGACATTCTACGAGCAGTACTTC. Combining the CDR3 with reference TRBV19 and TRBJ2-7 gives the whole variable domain DGGITQSPKYLFRKEGQNVTLSCEQNLNHDAMYWYRQDPGQGLRLIYYSQIVNDFQKGDIAEGYSVSREKKESFPLTVTSAQKNPTAFYLCASSQGTFYEQYFGPGTRLTVT.

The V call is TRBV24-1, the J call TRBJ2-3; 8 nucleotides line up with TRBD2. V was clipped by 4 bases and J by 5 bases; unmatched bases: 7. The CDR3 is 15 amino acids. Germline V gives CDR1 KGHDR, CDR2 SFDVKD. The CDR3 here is CATSDPGGPGDTQYF. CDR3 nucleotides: TGTGCCACCAGTGACCCGGGGGGGCCCGGAGATACGCAGTATTTT.

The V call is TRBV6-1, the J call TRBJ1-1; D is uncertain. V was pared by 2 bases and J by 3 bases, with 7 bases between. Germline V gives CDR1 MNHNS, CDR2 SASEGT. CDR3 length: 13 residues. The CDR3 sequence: CASSEWQDTEAFF. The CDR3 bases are TGTGCCAGCAGTGAATGGCAGGACACTGAAGCTTTCTTT.

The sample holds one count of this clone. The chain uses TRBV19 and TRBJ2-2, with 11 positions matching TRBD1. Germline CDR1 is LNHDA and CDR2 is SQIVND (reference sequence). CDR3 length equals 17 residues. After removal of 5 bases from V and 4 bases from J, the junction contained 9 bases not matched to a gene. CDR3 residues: CASSQGQGEVGTGELFF. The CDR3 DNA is TGTGCCAGTAGTCAGGGACAGGGGGAAGTTGGCACCGGGGAGCTGTTTTTT.

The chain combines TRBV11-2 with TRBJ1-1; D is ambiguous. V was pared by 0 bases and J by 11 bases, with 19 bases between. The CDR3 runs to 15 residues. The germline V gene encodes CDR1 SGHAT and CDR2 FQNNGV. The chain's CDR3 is CASSLEEGTGLAAFF. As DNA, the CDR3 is TGTGCCAGCAGCTTAGAGGAGGGAACGGGCCTCGCGGCTTTCTTT.

The CDR3 loop reads CASSRGTSGYVDEQFF. In DNA form, the CDR3 reads TGTGCCAGCAGCCGAGGGACTAGCGGGTACGTCGATGAGCAGTTCTTC. J is TRBJ2-1 and V is TRBV9, with 12 bases that match TRBD2. CDR1 and CDR2 from the germline V gene are SGDLS and YYNGEE. CDR3 length: 16 amino acids. With V trimmed by 4 bases and J by 8 bases, 10 bases remained unmatched.

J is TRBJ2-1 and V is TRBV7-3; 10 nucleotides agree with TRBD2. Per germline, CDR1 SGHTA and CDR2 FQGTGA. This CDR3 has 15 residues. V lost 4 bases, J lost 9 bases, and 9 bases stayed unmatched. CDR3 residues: CASSSLAGALGEQFF. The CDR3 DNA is TGTGCCAGCAGCTCCCTAGCGGGGGCCCTCGGTGAGCAGTTCTTC. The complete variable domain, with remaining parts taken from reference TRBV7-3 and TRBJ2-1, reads GAGVSQTPSNKVTEKGKYVELRCDPISGHTALYWYRQSLGQGPEFLIYFQGTGAADDSGLPNDRFFAVRPEGSVSTLKIQRTERGDSAVYLCASSSLAGALGEQFFGPGTRLTVL.

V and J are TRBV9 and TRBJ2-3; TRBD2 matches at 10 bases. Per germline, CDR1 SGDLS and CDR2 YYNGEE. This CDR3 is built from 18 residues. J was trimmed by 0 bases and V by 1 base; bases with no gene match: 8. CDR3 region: CASSVLAGEGASTDTQYF. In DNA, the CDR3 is TGTGCCAGCAGCGTACTAGCGGGGGAGGGGGCTAGCACAGATACGCAGTATTTT. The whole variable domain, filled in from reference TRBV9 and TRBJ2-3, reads DSGVTQTPKHLITATGQRVTLRCSPRSGDLSVYWYQQSLDQGLQFLIQYYNGEERAKGNILERFSAQQFPDLHSELNLSSLELGDSALYFCASSVLAGEGASTDTQYFGPGTRLTVL.

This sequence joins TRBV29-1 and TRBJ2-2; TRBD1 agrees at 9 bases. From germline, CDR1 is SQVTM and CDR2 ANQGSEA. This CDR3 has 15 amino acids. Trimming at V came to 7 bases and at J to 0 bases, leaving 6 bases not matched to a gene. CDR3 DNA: TGCAGCGCTCGAGGGGACAGGGCGAACACCGGGGAGCTGTTTTTT. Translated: CSARGDRANTGELFF.

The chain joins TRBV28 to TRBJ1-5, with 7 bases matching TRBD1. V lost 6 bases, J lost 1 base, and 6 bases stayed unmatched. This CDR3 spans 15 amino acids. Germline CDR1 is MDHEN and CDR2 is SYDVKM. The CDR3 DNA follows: TGTGCCAGCAGCGATCACAGGGGCAGCAATCAGCCCCAGCATTTT. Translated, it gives CASSDHRGSNQPQHF.

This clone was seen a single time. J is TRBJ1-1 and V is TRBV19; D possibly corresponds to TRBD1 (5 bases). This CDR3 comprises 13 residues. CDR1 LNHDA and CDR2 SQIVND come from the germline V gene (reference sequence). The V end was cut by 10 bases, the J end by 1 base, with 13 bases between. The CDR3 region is CATLRRGNTEAFF. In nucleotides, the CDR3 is TGTGCCACCCTTAGAAGGGGGAACACTGAAGCTTTCTTT.

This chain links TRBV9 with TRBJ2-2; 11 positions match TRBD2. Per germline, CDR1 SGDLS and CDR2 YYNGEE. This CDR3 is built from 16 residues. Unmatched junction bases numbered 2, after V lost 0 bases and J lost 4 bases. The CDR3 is CASSVGLAGSTGELFF. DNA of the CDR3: TGTGCCAGCAGCGTAGGACTAGCGGGGTCCACCGGGGAGCTGTTTTTT.

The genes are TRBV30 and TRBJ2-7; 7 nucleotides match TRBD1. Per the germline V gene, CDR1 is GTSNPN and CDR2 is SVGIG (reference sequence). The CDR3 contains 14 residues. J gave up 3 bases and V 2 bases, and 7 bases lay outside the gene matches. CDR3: CAWSRDSRYYEQYF. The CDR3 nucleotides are TGTGCCTGGAGTAGGGACAGTAGATACTACGAGCAGTACTTC.

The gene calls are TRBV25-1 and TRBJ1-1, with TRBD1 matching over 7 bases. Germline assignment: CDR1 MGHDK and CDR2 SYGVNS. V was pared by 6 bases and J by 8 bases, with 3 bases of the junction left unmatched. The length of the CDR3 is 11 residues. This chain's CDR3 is CASRTDREAFF. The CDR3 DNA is TGTGCCAGCAGAACGGACAGGGAAGCTTTCTTT.

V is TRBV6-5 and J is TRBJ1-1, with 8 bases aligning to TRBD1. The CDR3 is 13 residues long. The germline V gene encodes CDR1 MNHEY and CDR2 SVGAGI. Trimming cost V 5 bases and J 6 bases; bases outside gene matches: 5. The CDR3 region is CASSNRDRSEAFF. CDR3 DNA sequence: TGTGCCAGCAGTAACCGGGACAGGTCTGAAGCTTTCTTT.

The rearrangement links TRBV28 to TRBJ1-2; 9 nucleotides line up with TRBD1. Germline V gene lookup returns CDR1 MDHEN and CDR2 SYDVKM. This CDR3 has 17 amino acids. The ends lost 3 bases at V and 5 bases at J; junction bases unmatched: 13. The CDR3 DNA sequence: TGTGCCAGCAGTTTCCACTCAACAGGGGGCGGAGGTTATGGCTACACCTTC. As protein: CASSFHSTGGGGYGYTF.

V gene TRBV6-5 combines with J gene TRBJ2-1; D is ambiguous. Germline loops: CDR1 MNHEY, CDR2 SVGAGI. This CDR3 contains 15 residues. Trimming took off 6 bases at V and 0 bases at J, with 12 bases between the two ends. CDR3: CASSETPSSYNEQFF. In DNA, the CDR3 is TGTGCCAGCAGCGAGACTCCGAGCTCCTACAATGAGCAGTTCTTC.

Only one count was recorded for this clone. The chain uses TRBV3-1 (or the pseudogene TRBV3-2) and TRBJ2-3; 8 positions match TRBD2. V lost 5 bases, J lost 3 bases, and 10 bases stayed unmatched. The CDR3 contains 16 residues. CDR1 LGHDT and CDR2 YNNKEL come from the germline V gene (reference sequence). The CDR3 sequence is CASSLAGIPSTDTQYF. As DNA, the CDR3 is TGTGCCAGCAGCTTAGCGGGGATACCTAGTACAGATACGCAGTATTTT.